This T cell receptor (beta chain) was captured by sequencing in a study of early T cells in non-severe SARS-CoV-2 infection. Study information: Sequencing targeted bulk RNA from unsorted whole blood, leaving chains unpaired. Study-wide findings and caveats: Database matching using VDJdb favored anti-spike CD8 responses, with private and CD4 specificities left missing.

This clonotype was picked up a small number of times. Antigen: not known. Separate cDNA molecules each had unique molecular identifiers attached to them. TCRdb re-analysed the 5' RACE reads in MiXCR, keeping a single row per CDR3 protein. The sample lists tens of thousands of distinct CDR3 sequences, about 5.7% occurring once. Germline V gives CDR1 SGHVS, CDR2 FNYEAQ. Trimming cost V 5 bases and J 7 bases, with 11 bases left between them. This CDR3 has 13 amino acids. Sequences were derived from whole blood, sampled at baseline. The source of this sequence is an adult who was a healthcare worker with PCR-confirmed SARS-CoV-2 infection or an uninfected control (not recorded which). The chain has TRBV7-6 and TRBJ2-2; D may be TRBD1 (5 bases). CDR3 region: CASSPGQIGELFF. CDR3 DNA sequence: TGTGCCAGCAGCCCTGGACAAATCGGGGAGCTGTTTTTT.